These 25 T cell receptor beta chains were all obtained from the same sample, sequenced in a study of CD8+ T cells in alopecia areata. Treatment specified: oral pan-JAK inhibitor, 5-10 mg twice daily. cDNA serving as the sequencing template came from extracted, reverse transcribed RNA. TCRdb's copy holds only in-frame clones and misses some; the assay was immunoSEQ multiplex PCR. The sample includes more than 90,000 clones, under 70% seen only once; the top ten take roughly 15%. The specimen comprised CD8+ T cells sorted from blood, sampled at week 4, from a patient treated with tofacitinib. The receptors derive from a human donor with alopecia areata.

The rearrangement joins TRBV11-2 to TRBJ2-1, with D possibly being TRBD1 (5 bases). The CDR3 contains 12 residues. The germline gives CDR1 SGHAT, CDR2 FQNNGV. The germline V and J ends were trimmed by 3 bases and 9 bases, with 9 bases remaining between them. The CDR3 nucleotides read TGTGCCAGCAGCTTCCCCACAGGTGAGCAGTTCTTC. Translation: CASSFPTGEQFF.

This rearrangement joins TRBV29-1 to TRBJ2-7; TRBD1 is a possible D gene (6 bases). There are 12 residues in the CDR3. Trimming took off 2 bases at V and 2 bases at J, with 7 bases between the two ends. CDR1 is SQVTM and CDR2 is ANQGSEA in the germline V gene. CDR3 residues: CSVETGPYEQYF. In DNA, the CDR3 is TGCAGCGTTGAAACAGGGCCCTACGAGCAGTACTTC.

The chain uses TRBV13 and TRBJ2-7; tentatively, D is TRBD1 (5 bases). This CDR3 is 13 amino acids long. The germline gives CDR1 PRHDT, CDR2 FYEKMQ (reference sequence). V was pared by 3 bases and J by 4 bases, with 10 bases between. The DNA of the CDR3 is TGTGCCAGCAGCTTCGGACAATCTTACGAGCAGTACTTC. This encodes CASSFGQSYEQYF.

V is TRBV14 and J is TRBJ2-5; D remains unclear. CDR3 length equals 13 residues. Germline V gene data show CDR1 as SGHDN and CDR2 as FVKESK. V lost 8 bases and J 5 bases, leaving 15 bases between the germline ends. CDR3 sequence: CASRAEIWETQYF. In nucleotides, the CDR3 is TGTGCCAGCCGAGCAGAGATCTGGGAGACCCAGTACTTC. The full variable domain, in which reference TRBV14 and TRBJ2-5 provide the parts outside the CDR3, is EAGVTQFPSHSVIEKGQTVTLRCDPISGHDNLYWYRRVMGKEIKFLLHFVKESKQDESGMPNNRFLAERTGGTYSTLKVQPAELEDSGVYFCASRAEIWETQYFGPGTRLLVL.

J is TRBJ2-2 and V is TRBV7-3; D is possibly TRBD2 (5 bases). Per germline, CDR1 SGHTA and CDR2 FQGTGA. This CDR3 has 16 amino acids. Trimming cost V 5 bases and J 5 bases, with 18 bases left between them. As DNA, the CDR3 is TGTGCCAGCAGCCCCCACCCGCGAGGGTGGACCGGGGAGCTGTTTTTT. This translates into CASSPHPRGWTGELFF.

The J gene is TRBJ2-7, the V gene TRBV30; D is undetermined. V shed 3 bases and J shed 3 bases, with 15 bases lying between them. This CDR3 is built from 14 residues. CDR1 and CDR2 (germline): GTSNPN, SVGIG (reference sequence). The CDR3: CAWSPGPGDYEQYF. CDR3 nucleotide sequence: TGTGCCTGGAGCCCCGGGCCTGGGGACTACGAGCAGTACTTC.

V is TRBV7-2 and J is TRBJ2-7; D is unclear. Germline V gene data show CDR1 as SGHTA and CDR2 as FQGNSA. The CDR3 has 13 amino acids. The V end was cut by 2 bases, the J end by 6 bases, with 11 bases between. DNA of the CDR3: TGTGCCAGCAGCTTACCTGGAGATGGCGAGCAGTACTTC. This translates into CASSLPGDGEQYF. The whole variable domain, remainder taken from reference TRBV7-2 and TRBJ2-7, is GAGVSQSPSNKVTEKGKDVELRCDPISGHTALYWYRQSLGQGLEFLIYFQGNSAPDKSGLPSDRFSAERTGGSVSTLTIQRTQQEDSAVYLCASSLPGDGEQYFGPGTRLTVT.

V is TRBV27 and J is TRBJ2-7, with 10 bases identical to TRBD2. Trimming took 2 bases from V and 6 from J; bases not matched to a gene: 4. The CDR3 is 14 amino acids. Germline V gene lookup returns CDR1 MNHEY and CDR2 SMNVEV (reference sequence). CDR3 in DNA: TGTGCCAGCAGTTTACTAGCGGGAGCGGGCGAGCAGTACTTC. Translated: CASSLLAGAGEQYF.

The chain employs TRBV29-1 and TRBJ2-7; the match to TRBD2 covers 8 bases. The CDR3 is made up of 16 amino acids. The germline V gene has CDR1 SQVTM and CDR2 ANQGSEA. After removal of 5 bases from V and 2 bases from J, the junction contained 14 bases not matched to a gene. The CDR3 region is CSVTYTSGTRAYEQYF. For the CDR3, the DNA is TGCAGCGTTACGTATACATCCGGGACTAGAGCCTACGAGCAGTACTTC.

The table lists this clone with a few counts. V gene TRBV5-1 combines with J gene TRBJ2-1; TRBD1 matches at 7 bases. Germline CDR1 is SGHRS and CDR2 is YFSETQ. The CDR3 is made up of 13 amino acids. V lost 3 bases and J lost 3; bases outside the gene matches: 0. The CDR3 loop reads CASSWDSYNEQFF. CDR3 DNA: TGCGCCAGCAGCTGGGACAGCTACAATGAGCAGTTCTTC.

The rearrangement uses TRBV4-1 and TRBJ1-1, with D perhaps matching TRBD1 (6 bases). Germline loops: CDR1 MGHRA, CDR2 YSYEKL. The V end was cut by 3 bases, the J end by 0 bases, with 8 bases between. The CDR3 consists of 14 residues. Here the CDR3 reads CASSQDSLNTEAFF. The CDR3, as DNA: TGCGCCAGCAGCCAGGACAGCCTGAACACTGAAGCTTTCTTT.

There are a few counts of this clone. The chain has TRBV2 and TRBJ2-1; possible D gene TRBD1, 6 bases. CDR1 and CDR2 from the germline V gene are SNHLY and FYNNEI. V lost 2 bases, J lost 6 bases, and 11 bases lay in between. The CDR3 extends over 14 amino acids. The CDR3 reads CASSEYLGANEQFF. DNA of the CDR3: TGTGCCAGCAGTGAATATTTGGGGGCCAATGAGCAGTTCTTC.

The rearrangement links TRBV7-8 to TRBJ2-1; 7 nucleotides agree with TRBD1. V was clipped by 1 base and J by 8 bases; unmatched bases: 5. CDR3 length: 14 amino acids. In germline, CDR1 is SGHVS, CDR2 FQNEAQ. CDR3 nucleotide sequence: TGTGCCAGCAGCTTAGAGGGGGCGCATGATGAGCAGTTCTTC. Amino acids: CASSLEGAHDEQFF.

This clone was seen more than once but under ten times. This chain connects TRBV7-8 to TRBJ2-7; D call uncertain. Trimming stripped 1 base from V and 2 bases from J, with 12 bases between. Germline lookup yields CDR1 SGHVS and CDR2 FQNEAQ. The CDR3 length is 15 residues. CDR3: CASSLDPTATYEQYF. The CDR3 DNA follows: TGTGCCAGCAGCTTAGATCCAACGGCCACCTACGAGCAGTACTTC.

The rearrangement uses TRBV29-1 and TRBJ1-4; D might be TRBD1 (5 bases). CDR3 length: 13 amino acids. Germline V lookup: CDR1 SQVTM, CDR2 ANQGSEA. V gave up 4 bases and J gave up 8 bases, with 14 bases separating them. The CDR3 sequence: CSVGPGLREKLFF. For the CDR3, the DNA is TGCAGCGTTGGTCCAGGGCTCCGAGAAAAACTGTTTTTT. Filled out from reference TRBV29-1 and TRBJ1-4, the complete variable domain reads SAVISQKPSRDICQRGTSLTIQCQVDSQVTMMFWYRQQPGQSLTLIATANQGSEATYESGFVIDKFPISRPNLTFSTLTVSNMSPEDSSIYLCSVGPGLREKLFFGSGTQLSVL.

The J gene is TRBJ2-1, the V gene TRBV27; D call uncertain. CDR1 and CDR2 from the germline V gene are MNHEY and SMNVEV (reference sequence). This CDR3 comprises 15 residues. Trimming removed 0 bases at V and 5 bases at J, with 11 bases between. The CDR3 sequence: CASSLSLGSNNEQFF. The CDR3 DNA reads as TGTGCCAGCAGTTTATCCCTGGGCTCGAACAATGAGCAGTTCTTC.

The chain uses TRBV27 and TRBJ2-6; D is undetermined. Germline CDR1 and CDR2: MNHEY and SMNVEV (reference sequence). Trimming stripped 3 bases from V and 4 bases from J, with 7 bases between. CDR3 length equals 14 residues. CDR3 sequence (DNA): TGTGCCAGCAGTTTTATGTCCGGGGCCAACGTCCTGACTTTC. Translated: CASSFMSGANVLTF.

V is TRBV9 and J is TRBJ2-7; 8 positions agree with TRBD1. The CDR3 is made up of 17 amino acids. The ends lost 2 bases at V and 2 bases at J; junction bases unmatched: 12. The V gene's germline CDR1 is SGDLS and CDR2 YYNGEE. In DNA, the CDR3 is TGTGCCAGCAGCGTCGGACAGGGTGGGGTAAATGCCTACGAGCAGTACTTC. This sequence encodes CASSVGQGGVNAYEQYF.

The chain has TRBV27 and TRBJ1-5, with 7 nucleotides matching TRBD1. V dropped 5 bases and J dropped 4; count of bases not matched to a gene: 5. The germline CDR1 and CDR2 sequences are MNHEY and SMNVEV (reference sequence). The CDR3 contains 14 residues. CDR3 sequence (DNA): TGTGCCAGCAGTCCTACGACAGGGAATCAGCCCCAGCATTTT. It codes for CASSPTTGNQPQHF.

The chain uses TRBV30 and TRBJ2-7, with D tentatively TRBD2 (5 bases). The CDR3 totals 15 residues. CDR1 and CDR2 (germline): GTSNPN, SVGIG (reference sequence). Trimming cost V 3 bases and J 2 bases, with 17 bases left between them. As DNA, the CDR3 is TGTGCCTGGAGCGCCGCCAGCGGAGGAGCCTACGAGCAGTACTTC. The encoded protein is CAWSAASGGAYEQYF.

The V call is TRBV25-1, the J call TRBJ2-5; TRBD1 matches 7 bases. The CDR3 extends over 15 amino acids. Germline V lookup: CDR1 MGHDK, CDR2 SYGVNS. With 2 bases clipped from V and 5 bases from J, the junction kept 8 bases outside the gene matches. As DNA, the CDR3 is TGTGCCAGCAGTGAAAGGGGGCGGTCGGGGGAGACCCAGTACTTC. It encodes CASSERGRSGETQYF.

This clone was seen only a few times. The chain has TRBV7-2 and TRBJ2-3; D might be TRBD2 (6 bases). CDR1 is SGHTA, CDR2 FQGNSA, per germline. Deletions cut 6 bases from V and 0 bases from J, with 10 bases between. The CDR3 spans 14 residues. CDR3 in DNA: TGTGCCAGCAGTTACGGGACTAGCACAGATACGCAGTATTTT. It is translated as CASSYGTSTDTQYF.

CDR3 region: CASSLTRGRNTEAFF. The CDR3 nucleotides are TGCGCCAGCAGCTTGACCAGGGGGCGGAACACTGAAGCTTTCTTT. The V and J genes are TRBV5-1 and TRBJ1-1, with 8 bases fitting TRBD1. Germline V CDR1 and CDR2: SGHRS, YFSETQ. The J segment lost 1 base and the V segment lost 1 base, leaving 3 bases of the junction unmatched. This CDR3 comprises 15 residues.

The chain combines TRBV27 with TRBJ2-5, with 13 bases lining up with TRBD2. The CDR3 is 17 residues long. In germline, CDR1 is MNHEY, CDR2 SMNVEV (reference sequence). V lost 5 bases and J lost 4; bases outside the gene matches: 10. The CDR3 region has the DNA TGTGCCAGCAGTCACGGACTAGCGGGAGTAGGTGGAGAGACCCAGTACTTC. This codes for CASSHGLAGVGGETQYF.

CDR3 coding DNA: TGTGCCAGCAGACCGACCGGGACAGGGACCACTTTCTTT. Residues: CASRPTGTGTTFF. V is TRBV27 and J is TRBJ1-1; 9 bases align to TRBD1. The CDR3 spans 13 residues. Germline V gives CDR1 MNHEY, CDR2 SMNVEV (reference sequence). Trimming took 6 bases from V and 12 from J; bases not matched to a gene: 11.